These 4 T cell receptor beta chains originate from one sample sequenced in a study of blood T cell repertoires in COVID-19. The data were produced by immunoSEQ multiplex PCR, yet TCRdb's version contains in-frame clones alone and is incomplete. The table shows more than 200,000 clones, with about 93% occurring only once. Sequenced sample: PBMCs or T cells enriched from blood (not recorded which). These receptors were obtained from a woman aged 18-35 years who had recovered from COVID-19.

The genes are TRBV6-5 and TRBJ2-7; 7 bases are a match to TRBD1. The CDR3 is 15 residues long. Unmatched junction bases numbered 8, after V lost 6 bases and J lost 0 bases. Germline V CDR1 and CDR2: MNHEY, SVGAGI. The CDR3 protein is CASSEGQTLSYEQYF. The CDR3 bases are TGTGCCAGCAGCGAGGGACAGACCCTCTCCTACGAGCAGTACTTC.

The DNA of the CDR3 is TGCGCCAGCAGCTTGGCCGTCGGGAGAGGGGTTACAGATACGCAGTATTTT. Protein: CASSLAVGRGVTDTQYF. The chain joins TRBV5-1 to TRBJ2-3; D is possibly TRBD2 (6 bases). The CDR3 length is 17 residues. V lost 0 bases and J 3 bases, leaving 17 bases between the germline ends. Germline values: CDR1 SGHRS, CDR2 YFSETQ. Full variable domain (rest looked up from reference TRBV5-1 and TRBJ2-3): KAGVTQTPRYLIKTRGQQVTLSCSPISGHRSVSWYQQTPGQGLQFLFEYFSETQRNKGNFPGRFSGRQFSNSRSEMNVSTLELGDSALYLCASSLAVGRGVTDTQYFGPGTRLTVL.

The J gene is TRBJ1-2, the V gene TRBV28; a possible D gene is TRBD1 (5 bases). CDR3 length: 16 amino acids. V lost 6 bases and J lost 6, with 23 bases in between. Per germline, CDR1 MDHEN and CDR2 SYDVKM. The CDR3 DNA reads as TGTGCCAGCAGGACTCCAAGGCGGGGGGTTGTGGATGGCTACACCTTC. Translated, it gives CASRTPRRGVVDGYTF.

The J gene is TRBJ1-2, the V gene TRBV10-3; D remains ambiguous. There are 12 residues in the CDR3. V gave up 4 bases and J gave up 8 bases, with 11 bases separating them. Germline CDR1 and CDR2: ENHRY and SYGVKD. This chain's CDR3 is CAISANTKGYTF. Here the CDR3 DNA reads TGTGCCATCAGTGCCAACACTAAGGGCTACACCTTC.